This TCR beta chain is drawn from a study of Graves' ophthalmopathy and Graves' hyperthyroidism. Amplification targeted the TCR beta CDR3 regions, with RNA transcripts as the source material. The workflow started with a first-round RT-PCR run with HTBI primers and then moved on to a second-round multiplex PCR. TCRdb itself ran the multiplex PCR reads through MiXCR, one entry per CDR3 protein. Among roughly 220,000 distinct CDR3 sequences listed, around 50% were seen once. Trimming removed 11 bases from V and 2 bases from J, with 12 bases in between. CDR1 and CDR2 from the germline V gene are ENHRY and SYGVKD. CDR3 length: 13 residues. In this cohort, patients with other autoimmune diseases, uncontrolled infections, pregnancy or lactation were excluded.

This receptor was obtained from an adult man with Graves' ophthalmopathy. Sequencing was carried out using peripheral blood. The chain carries TRBV10-3 and TRBJ2-2; weak D call: TRBD1 (5 bases). The CDR3 DNA is TGTGCCGGAGAGACAGAAAACACCGGGGAGCTGTTTTTT. This sequence encodes CAGETENTGELFF.